The 19 T cell receptor beta chains below were found in one sample sequenced in a study of T cell responses to AZD1222 COVID-19 vaccine. Repertoires were generated with immunoSEQ multiplex PCR, while TCRdb's copy carries only in-frame clones and drops some. The sample includes about 150,000 clones, about 85% of them seen just once. Specimen: peripheral blood, collected on day 0 of AZD1222 vaccination. The receptors derive from an adult in good health.

The genes are TRBV4-1 and TRBJ1-1, with D unclear. The germline CDR1 and CDR2 sequences are MGHRA and YSYEKL. This CDR3 has 14 amino acids. The germline V and J ends were trimmed by 0 bases and 6 bases, with 11 bases remaining between them. The CDR3: CASSQEGSSPEAFF. The CDR3 DNA reads as TGCGCCAGCAGCCAAGAGGGGAGTAGCCCTGAAGCTTTCTTT.

The chain uses TRBV20-1 and TRBJ2-4, with D hard to call. The CDR3 is made up of 10 amino acids. V was clipped by 6 bases and J by 8 bases, with 8 bases between them. Germline V gives CDR1 DFQATT, CDR2 SNEGSKA (reference sequence). For the CDR3, the DNA is TGCAGTGCCGTAAGGGACATTCAGTACTTC. It specifies CSAVRDIQYF.

CDR3 bases: TGCGCCAGCAGCGTGGGGGGCACAGATACGCAGTATTTT. It encodes CASSVGGTDTQYF. V is TRBV5-1 and J is TRBJ2-3, with D perhaps given as TRBD1 or TRBD2 (5 bases each). The V gene's germline CDR1 is SGHRS and CDR2 YFSETQ. Deletions cut 4 bases from V and 1 base from J, with 7 bases between. The CDR3 has 13 residues.

V is TRBV9 and J is TRBJ2-7; D gene uncertain. Trimming stripped 0 bases from V and 3 bases from J, with 7 bases between. The germline CDR1 and CDR2 sequences are SGDLS and YYNGEE. The CDR3 loop spans 13 amino acids. The CDR3 loop reads CASSVGTNYEQYF. In DNA, the CDR3 is TGTGCCAGCAGCGTAGGGACCAACTACGAGCAGTACTTC.

V gene TRBV10-3 combines with J gene TRBJ2-3; 9 positions match TRBD2. Trimming removed 7 bases from V and 5 bases from J; junction bases left unmatched: 10. Germline CDR1 reads ENHRY; CDR2 reads SYGVKD. The CDR3 totals 15 residues. CDR3 bases: TGTGCCATCATACCTAGGACTAGCGTCGGAGATACGCAGTATTTT. Encoded protein: CAIIPRTSVGDTQYF.

This clone was seen only a few times. The V and J genes are TRBV10-3 and TRBJ1-2; 10 bases line up with TRBD1. Germline CDR1 ENHRY, CDR2 SYGVKD. The CDR3 is 14 residues long. V was clipped by 6 bases and J by 5 bases; unmatched bases: 6. In DNA form, the CDR3 reads TGTGCCATCAGGCCGGGACAGGGGAGGTATGGCTACACCTTC. As protein: CAIRPGQGRYGYTF.

This clone has a single count. This rearrangement joins TRBV7-2 to TRBJ2-5; D is ambiguous. V shed 1 base and J shed 4 bases, with 13 bases lying between them. CDR3 size: 15 residues. Germline CDR1 and CDR2: SGHTA and FQGNSA. This CDR3 is CASSLGGPSGETQYF. DNA of the CDR3: TGTGCCAGCAGCTTAGGAGGACCCTCGGGAGAGACCCAGTACTTC.

The genes are TRBV6-5 and TRBJ2-7; 9 bases map to TRBD1. CDR1 and CDR2 (germline): MNHEY, SVGAGI. The CDR3 contains 14 residues. Germline trimming cut 7 bases from V and 5 bases from J; bases unmatched to any gene: 9. Written as DNA, the CDR3 is TGTGCCAGCACCCGAGGGACAGGGTTCCACGAGCAGTACTTC. It translates to CASTRGTGFHEQYF.

J is TRBJ2-7 and V is TRBV6-5; 7 nucleotides match TRBD1. The CDR3 is 15 amino acids. J was trimmed by 1 base and V by 6 bases; bases with no gene match: 9. The germline gives CDR1 MNHEY, CDR2 SVGAGI. CDR3 in amino acids: CASSLNRDSSYEQYF. DNA of the CDR3: TGTGCCAGCAGCTTGAACCGGGACAGTTCCTACGAGCAGTACTTC.

The chain couples TRBV28 to TRBJ1-1; D is possibly TRBD1 (5 bases). This CDR3 spans 14 amino acids. The V end lost 6 bases, the J end lost 11 bases, and 22 bases lay between the germline ends. In germline, CDR1 is MDHEN, CDR2 SYDVKM. In DNA, the CDR3 is TGTGCCAGCAGCTCTCAGCTCGGGACCCGAGTGGCTTTCTTT. It yields the protein CASSSQLGTRVAFF.

The V and J genes are TRBV5-1 and TRBJ2-1; D is uncertain. This CDR3 has 15 amino acids. The V gene's germline CDR1 is SGHRS and CDR2 YFSETQ. The germline V and J ends were trimmed by 4 bases and 0 bases, with 11 bases remaining between them. CDR3 in amino acids: CASSAVGSSYNEQFF. As DNA, the CDR3 is TGCGCCAGCAGCGCTGTAGGTAGCTCCTACAATGAGCAGTTCTTC.

This chain connects TRBV7-6 to TRBJ1-1; D remains ambiguous. This CDR3 contains 13 residues. V lost 2 bases and J lost 1, with 5 bases in between. Germline loops: CDR1 SGHVS, CDR2 FNYEAQ. The CDR3 nucleotides are TGTGCCAGCAGCTTACTCAGGAACACTGAAGCTTTCTTT. This sequence encodes CASSLLRNTEAFF. Full variable domain (rest looked up from reference TRBV7-6 and TRBJ1-1): GAGVSQSPRYKVTKRGQDVALRCDPISGHVSLYWYRQALGQGPEFLTYFNYEAQQDKSGLPNDRFSAERPEGSISTLTIQRTEQRDSAMYRCASSLLRNTEAFFGQGTRLTVV.

This chain connects TRBV7-2 to TRBJ2-1; TRBD2 might be the D (6 bases). From germline, CDR1 is SGHTA and CDR2 FQGNSA. The length of the CDR3 is 17 residues. Deletions cut 2 bases from V and 3 bases from J, with 17 bases between. This CDR3 is CASSLFTFRGSYNEQFF. DNA of the CDR3: TGTGCCAGCAGCTTATTTACTTTTCGGGGGAGCTACAATGAGCAGTTCTTC.

In DNA form, the CDR3 reads TGTGCCAGTAGTATAGACATTCAGGGACAACAGCCCCAGCATTTT. It is translated as CASSIDIQGQQPQHF. V gene TRBV19 combines with J gene TRBJ1-5, with a possible D match to TRBD1 (6 bases). Germline CDR1 and CDR2: LNHDA and SQIVND (reference sequence). Between the trimmed V and J ends, which lost 0 bases and 7 bases, there was a span of 13 bases. CDR3 length equals 15 residues.

V is TRBV5-1 and J is TRBJ2-2; D may be TRBD2 (6 bases). This CDR3 spans 15 amino acids. Trimming took off 4 bases at V and 1 base at J, with 11 bases between the two ends. The germline gives CDR1 SGHRS, CDR2 YFSETQ. The CDR3 region is CASSPGLLNTGELFF. Here the CDR3 DNA reads TGCGCCAGCAGCCCGGGACTCTTGAACACCGGGGAGCTGTTTTTT. Full variable domain (outside the CDR3, taken from reference TRBV5-1 and TRBJ2-2): KAGVTQTPRYLIKTRGQQVTLSCSPISGHRSVSWYQQTPGQGLQFLFEYFSETQRNKGNFPGRFSGRQFSNSRSEMNVSTLELGDSALYLCASSPGLLNTGELFFGEGSRLTVL.

This rearrangement joins TRBV7-8 to TRBJ2-5; D not certain. Germline V gene sequence: CDR1 SGHVS, CDR2 FQNEAQ. Trimming cost V 1 base and J 4 bases, with 10 bases left between them. The CDR3 is 14 amino acids. For the CDR3, the DNA is TGTGCCAGCAGCTTAGTGTCGGTGCGAGAGACCCAGTACTTC. It translates to CASSLVSVRETQYF.

The gene calls are TRBV14 and TRBJ1-5; possibly TRBD1 for D (5 bases). V lost 4 bases, J lost 4 bases, and 8 bases lay in between. The CDR3 covers 13 residues. Germline CDR1 is SGHDN and CDR2 is FVKESK. The CDR3 spells CASSPGGNQPQHF. CDR3 nucleotide sequence: TGTGCCAGCAGCCCGGGGGGTAATCAGCCCCAGCATTTT.

This clone was observed a single time. CDR3 in amino acids: CASSQSRGSNEKLFF. The CDR3 DNA is TGCGCCAGCAGTCAATCCCGGGGCTCTAATGAAAAACTGTTTTTT. The chain joins TRBV23-1 to TRBJ1-4, with D possibly being TRBD1 (5 bases). TRBV23-1 is placed among ORFs of uncertain function. The CDR3 loop spans 15 amino acids. V was clipped by 0 bases and J by 3 bases, with 8 bases between them.

In its sample, this clone was seen once. CDR3 nucleotide sequence: TGCAGTGCTAGTGGAAGCTCTGGGGCCAACGTCCTGACTTTC. It encodes CSASGSSGANVLTF. V and J are TRBV20-1 and TRBJ2-6; D is uncertain. The V end lost 3 bases, the J end lost 0 bases, and 6 bases lay between the germline ends. The CDR3 consists of 14 residues. Germline values: CDR1 DFQATT, CDR2 SNEGSKA (reference sequence).